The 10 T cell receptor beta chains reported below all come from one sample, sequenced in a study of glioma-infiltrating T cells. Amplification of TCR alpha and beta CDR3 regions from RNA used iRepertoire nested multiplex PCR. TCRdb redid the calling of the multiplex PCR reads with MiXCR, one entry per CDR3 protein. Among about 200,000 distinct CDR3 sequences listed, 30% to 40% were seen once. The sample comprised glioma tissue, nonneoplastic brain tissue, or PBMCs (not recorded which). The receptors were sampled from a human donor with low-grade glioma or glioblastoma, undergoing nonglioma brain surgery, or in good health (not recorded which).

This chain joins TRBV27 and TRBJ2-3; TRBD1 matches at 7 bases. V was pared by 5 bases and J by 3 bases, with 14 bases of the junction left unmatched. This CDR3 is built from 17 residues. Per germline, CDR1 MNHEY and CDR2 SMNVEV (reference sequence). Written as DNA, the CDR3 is TGTGCCAGCAGTCCGCCAATGGGACAGCGTAGAACAGATACGCAGTATTTT. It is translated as CASSPPMGQRRTDTQYF.

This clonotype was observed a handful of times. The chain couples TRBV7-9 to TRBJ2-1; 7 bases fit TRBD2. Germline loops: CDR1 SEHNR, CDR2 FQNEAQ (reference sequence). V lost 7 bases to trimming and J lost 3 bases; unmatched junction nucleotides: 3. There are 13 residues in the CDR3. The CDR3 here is CASTGTIYNEQFF. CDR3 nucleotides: TGTGCCAGCACCGGGACTATCTACAATGAGCAGTTCTTC.

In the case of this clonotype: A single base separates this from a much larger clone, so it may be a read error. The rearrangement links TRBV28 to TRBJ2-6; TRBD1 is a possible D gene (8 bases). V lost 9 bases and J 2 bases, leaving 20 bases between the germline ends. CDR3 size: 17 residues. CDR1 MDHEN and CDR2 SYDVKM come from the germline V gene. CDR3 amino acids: CASKQQGGAPGANVLTF. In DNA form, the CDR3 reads TGTGCCAGTAAACAACAGGGGGGGGCCCCTGGGGCCAACGTCCTGACTTTC.

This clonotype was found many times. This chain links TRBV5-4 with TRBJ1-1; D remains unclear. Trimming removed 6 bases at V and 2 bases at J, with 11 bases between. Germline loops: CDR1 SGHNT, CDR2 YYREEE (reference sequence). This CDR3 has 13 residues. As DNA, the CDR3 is TGTGCCAGCACGCCGGAGGGAAACACTGAAGCTTTCTTT. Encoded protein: CASTPEGNTEAFF.

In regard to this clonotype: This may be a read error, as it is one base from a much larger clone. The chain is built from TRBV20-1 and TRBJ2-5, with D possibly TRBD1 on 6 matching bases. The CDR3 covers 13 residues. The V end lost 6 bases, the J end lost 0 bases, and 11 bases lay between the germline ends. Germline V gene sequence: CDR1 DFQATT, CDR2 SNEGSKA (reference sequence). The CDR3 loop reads CSASTGNQETQYF. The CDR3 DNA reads TGCAGTGCCTCGACAGGCAACCAAGAGACCCAGTACTTC.

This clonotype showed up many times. This chain's CDR3 is CASRGRTNTGELFF. DNA for the CDR3: TGTGCCAGCAGAGGACGGACGAACACCGGGGAGCTGTTTTTT. The genes are TRBV27 and TRBJ2-2; no definite D call. In germline, CDR1 is MNHEY, CDR2 SMNVEV (reference sequence). V lost 6 bases and J 0 bases, leaving 8 bases between the germline ends. The CDR3 is made up of 14 amino acids.

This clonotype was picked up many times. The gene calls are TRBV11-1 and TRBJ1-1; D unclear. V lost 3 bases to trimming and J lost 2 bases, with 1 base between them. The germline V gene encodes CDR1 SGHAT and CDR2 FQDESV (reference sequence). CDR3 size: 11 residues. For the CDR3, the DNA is TGTGCCAGCAGCTTTAACACTGAAGCTTTCTTT. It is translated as CASSFNTEAFF.

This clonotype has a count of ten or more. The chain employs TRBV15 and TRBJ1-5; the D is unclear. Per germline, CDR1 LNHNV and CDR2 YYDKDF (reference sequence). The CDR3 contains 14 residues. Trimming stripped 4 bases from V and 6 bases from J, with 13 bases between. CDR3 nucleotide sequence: TGTGCCACCAGCACTATAGGGTTTGGTCAGCCCCAGCATTTT. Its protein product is CATSTIGFGQPQHF.

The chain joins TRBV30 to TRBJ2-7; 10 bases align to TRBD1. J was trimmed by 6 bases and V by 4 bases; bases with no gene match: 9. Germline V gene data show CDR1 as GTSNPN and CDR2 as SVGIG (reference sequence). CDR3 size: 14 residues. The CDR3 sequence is CAWTPGTGVAEQYF. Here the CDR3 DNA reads TGTGCCTGGACCCCCGGGACAGGGGTGGCCGAGCAGTACTTC.

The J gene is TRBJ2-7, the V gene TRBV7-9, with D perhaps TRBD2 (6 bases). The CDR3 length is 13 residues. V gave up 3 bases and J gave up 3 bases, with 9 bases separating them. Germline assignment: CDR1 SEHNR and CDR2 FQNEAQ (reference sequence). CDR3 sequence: CASSLGGLYEQYF. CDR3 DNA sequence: TGTGCCAGCAGCTTGGGGGGACTCTACGAGCAGTACTTC.